What follows are 11 T cell receptor beta chains derived from one specimen sequenced in a study of T cell responses to AZD1222 COVID-19 vaccine. Clones were sequenced by immunoSEQ multiplex PCR, and TCRdb holds only the in-frame ones, with some missing. The sample holds about 130,000 clones, roughly nine tenths seen once. Sequences were derived from peripheral blood, sampled on day 0 of AZD1222 vaccination. The receptors originated from an adult in good health.

This chain links TRBV6-5 with TRBJ2-5; no reliable D call. The germline CDR1 and CDR2 sequences are MNHEY and SVGAGI. This CDR3 comprises 12 residues. Trimming removed 6 bases at V and 3 bases at J, with 8 bases between. The CDR3 DNA reads TGTGCCAGCAGGCTAAATAAAGAGACCCAGTACTTC. This translates into CASRLNKETQYF.

This clone was observed a handful of times. The chain couples TRBV5-1 to TRBJ1-5; D may be TRBD1 (5 bases). The V end lost 4 bases, the J end lost 3 bases, and 14 bases lay between the germline ends. The CDR3 spans 15 residues. The germline V gene encodes CDR1 SGHRS and CDR2 YFSETQ. CDR3 DNA sequence: TGCGCCAGCAGCCTAAGCACGGGGGACAATCAGCCCCAGCATTTT. Protein product: CASSLSTGDNQPQHF.

DNA for the CDR3: TGTGCCAGCAGCTTGGCTCGGGGAGGGGCAGGGGAGCAGTACTTC. This codes for CASSLARGGAGEQYF. V gene TRBV5-5 combines with J gene TRBJ2-7; 7 bases are a match to TRBD2. Germline loops: CDR1 SGHKS, CDR2 YYEKEE (reference sequence). The CDR3 totals 15 residues. V lost 0 bases, J lost 7 bases, and 10 bases stayed unmatched.

The genes are TRBV6-6 and TRBJ1-2; D not resolved. The CDR3 is 13 amino acids. Germline V gene sequence: CDR1 MNHNY, CDR2 SVGAGI (reference sequence). Trimming stripped 5 bases from V and 0 bases from J, with 7 bases between. This chain's CDR3 is CASSPQPNYGYTF. CDR3 sequence (DNA): TGTGCCAGCAGTCCCCAGCCTAACTATGGCTACACCTTC.

The genes are TRBV7-9 and TRBJ2-1, with TRBD2 matching 9 bases. The CDR3 runs to 16 residues. With V trimmed by 5 bases and J by 0 bases, 5 bases remained unmatched. Germline CDR1 is SEHNR and CDR2 is FQNEAQ (reference sequence). As DNA, the CDR3 is TGTGCCAGCAGCATCAATAGCGGGAGCTCCTACAATGAGCAGTTCTTC. It is translated as CASSINSGSSYNEQFF.

The genes are TRBV19 and TRBJ2-1, with D possibly being TRBD2 (7 bases). Germline CDR1 is LNHDA and CDR2 is SQIVND (reference sequence). The CDR3 has 17 residues. Trimming removed 3 bases from V and 15 bases from J, with 30 bases in between. Here the CDR3 reads CASSMGAVSGTFSEGFF. The CDR3 nucleotides are TGTGCCAGTAGTATGGGGGCCGTCAGCGGGACTTTTTCTGAAGGGTTCTTC.

The rearrangement links TRBV5-1 to TRBJ1-1, with TRBD1 matching 9 bases. This CDR3 contains 15 residues. Germline V CDR1 and CDR2: SGHRS, YFSETQ. V was clipped by 2 bases and J by 4 bases; unmatched bases: 6. CDR3 nucleotides: TGCGCCAGCAGCTTCGCGACAGGGGGATTCACTGAAGCTTTCTTT. Its translation is CASSFATGGFTEAFF.

The gene calls are TRBV6-4 and TRBJ1-5, with D hard to call. The V gene's germline CDR1 is MRHNA and CDR2 SNTAGT. With 3 bases removed from V and 0 bases from J, the gap between germline ends came to 9 bases. The CDR3 is 15 amino acids. CDR3 sequence: CASSDQVNSNQPQHF. For the CDR3, the DNA is TGTGCCAGCAGTGATCAAGTTAATAGCAATCAGCCCCAGCATTTT.

V gene TRBV19 combines with J gene TRBJ1-5; no reliable D call. CDR3 size: 12 residues. The germline gives CDR1 LNHDA, CDR2 SQIVND (reference sequence). Between the trimmed V and J ends, which lost 7 bases and 7 bases, there was a span of 11 bases. In DNA form, the CDR3 reads TGTGCCAGTAAATTTTTCGACCAGCCCCAGCATTTT. Its protein product is CASKFFDQPQHF. Combining the CDR3 with reference TRBV19 and TRBJ1-5 gives the whole variable domain DGGITQSPKYLFRKEGQNVTLSCEQNLNHDAMYWYRQDPGQGLRLIYYSQIVNDFQKGDIAEGYSVSREKKESFPLTVTSAQKNPTAFYLCASKFFDQPQHFGDGTRLSIL.

This rearrangement joins TRBV6-4 to TRBJ2-1; the D call may be TRBD1 or TRBD2 (6 bases each). The V end lost 3 bases, the J end lost 9 bases, and 12 bases lay between the germline ends. This CDR3 is 13 amino acids long. Germline CDR1 reads MRHNA; CDR2 reads SNTAGT. CDR3 coding DNA: TGTGCCAGCAGTGAAGCACAGGGAGGTGAGCAGTTCTTC. It translates to CASSEAQGGEQFF.

The J gene is TRBJ2-7, the V gene TRBV5-1, with D perhaps matching TRBD1 (7 bases). Germline V gene data show CDR1 as SGHRS and CDR2 as YFSETQ. V lost 4 bases to trimming and J lost 3 bases, with 14 bases between them. CDR3 length: 14 residues. The CDR3 DNA reads TGCGCCAGCAGCCTAAGACAGGGAGGCTACGAGCAGTACTTC. As protein: CASSLRQGGYEQYF. Full variable domain (outside the CDR3, taken from reference TRBV5-1 and TRBJ2-7): KAGVTQTPRYLIKTRGQQVTLSCSPISGHRSVSWYQQTPGQGLQFLFEYFSETQRNKGNFPGRFSGRQFSNSRSEMNVSTLELGDSALYLCASSLRQGGYEQYFGPGTRLTVT.